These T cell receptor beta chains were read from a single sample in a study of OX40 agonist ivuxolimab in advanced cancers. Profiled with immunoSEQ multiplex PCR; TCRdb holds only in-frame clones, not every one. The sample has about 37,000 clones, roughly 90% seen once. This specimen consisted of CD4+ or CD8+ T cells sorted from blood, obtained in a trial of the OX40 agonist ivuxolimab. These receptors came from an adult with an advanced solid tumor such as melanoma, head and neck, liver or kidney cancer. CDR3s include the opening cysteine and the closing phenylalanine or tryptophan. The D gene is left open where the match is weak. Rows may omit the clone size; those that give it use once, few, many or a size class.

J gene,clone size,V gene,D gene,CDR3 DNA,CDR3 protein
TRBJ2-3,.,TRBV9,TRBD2,TGTGCCAGCAGCGCTGGGACTAGCGGGGGTGGTGATACGCAGTATTTT,CASSAGTSGGGDTQYF
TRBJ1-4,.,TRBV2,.,TGTGCCAGCAGTGTGGCAGGAGAGTACGAAAAACTGTTTTTT,CASSVAGEYEKLFF
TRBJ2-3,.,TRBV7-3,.,TGTGCCAGCAGCTCCTTGGGGGACACAGATACGCAGTATTTT,CASSSLGDTDTQYF
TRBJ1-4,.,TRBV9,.,TGTGCCAGCAGCGCCCTGATAAGGGAAGATGAAAAACTGTTTTTT,CASSALIREDEKLFF
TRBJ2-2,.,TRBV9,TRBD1,TGTGCCAGCAGCACCCCCCGGGACAGGGGGAACACCGGGGAGCTGTTTTTT,CASSTPRDRGNTGELFF
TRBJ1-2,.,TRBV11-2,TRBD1,TGTGCCAGCAGCTCGGGACAGCCCTATGGCTACACCTTC,CASSSGQPYGYTF
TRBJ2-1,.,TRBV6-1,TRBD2,TGTGCCAGCAGTGAAGTAGCGGGGGGCTCCTACAATGAGCAGTTCTTC,CASSEVAGGSYNEQFF
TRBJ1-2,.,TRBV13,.,TGTGCCAGCAGCCAGGCCTTAGGTCGATCTGCCTATGGCTACACCTTC,CASSQALGRSAYGYTF
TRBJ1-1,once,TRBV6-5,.,TGTGCCAGCACCCCGTTGGGGTACACTGAAGCTTTCTTT,CASTPLGYTEAFF
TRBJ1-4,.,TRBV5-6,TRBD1,TGTGCCAGCAGCCCGACAGGGGACGGAGAAAAACTGTTTTTT,CASSPTGDGEKLFF
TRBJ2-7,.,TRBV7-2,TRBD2,TGTGCCAGCAGCGATAGCGGGGGGTCTTATGAGCAGTACTTC,CASSDSGGSYEQYF
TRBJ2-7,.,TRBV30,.,TGTGCCTGGAGTCCAGGACTCTACGAGCAGTACTTC,CAWSPGLYEQYF
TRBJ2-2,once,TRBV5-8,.,TGTGCCAGCAGTATCCAGGGCTTTAGCTTATCCGGGGAGCTGTTTTTT,CASSIQGFSLSGELFF
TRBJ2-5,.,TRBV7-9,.,TGTGCCAGCAGCTCCCGACAGTCACAAGAGACCCAGTACTTC,CASSSRQSQETQYF
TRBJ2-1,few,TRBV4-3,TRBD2,TGCGCCAGCAGCCAAGTACTCGGCGGGGGGGACGATGAGCAGTTCTTC,CASSQVLGGGDDEQFF
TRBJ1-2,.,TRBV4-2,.,TGTGCCAGCAGCCCCCTCGGGGGGGACGGCTACACCTTC,CASSPLGGDGYTF
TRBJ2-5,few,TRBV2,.,TGTGCCAGCAGTGACCCCCAACAGGGAAGGACTCCCCAAGAGATCCAGTACTTC,CASSDPQQGRTPQEIQYF
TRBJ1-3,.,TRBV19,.,TGTGCCAGTAGTATCACAGGCTCAAGCTCTGGAAACACCATATATTTT,CASSITGSSSGNTIYF
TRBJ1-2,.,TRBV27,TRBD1,TGTGCCAGCAGTCCCGGGACAGGGAATGGCTACACCTTC,CASSPGTGNGYTF
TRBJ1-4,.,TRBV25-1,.,TGTGCCAGCAGAGGGCACCCAACTAATGAAAAACTGTTTTTT,CASRGHPTNEKLFF
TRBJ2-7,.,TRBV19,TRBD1,TGTGCCAGTAGACACAAGTCTACAGGGGGCGAGCAGTACTTC,CASRHKSTGGEQYF
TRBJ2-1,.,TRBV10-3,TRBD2,TGTGCCATCGCCCCAGGGCGGGGGGATCACGAAAGCTCCTACAATGAGCAGTTCTTC,CAIAPGRGDHESSYNEQFF
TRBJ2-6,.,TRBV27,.,TGTGCCAGCAGCCCGTATACGGGTAGTGGGGCCAACGTCCTGACTTTC,CASSPYTGSGANVLTF
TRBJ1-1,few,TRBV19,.,TGTGCCAGTAGTATGGGGTTCAGCCCGGGTACTGAAGCTTTCTTT,CASSMGFSPGTEAFF
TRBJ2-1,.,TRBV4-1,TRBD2,TGCGCCAGCAGCCAAGCCCCGGGGGGTGAGCAGTTCTTC,CASSQAPGGEQFF
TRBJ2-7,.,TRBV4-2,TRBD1,TGTGCCAGCAGCCACTATGGACAGGGTTGGGAGCAGTACTTC,CASSHYGQGWEQYF
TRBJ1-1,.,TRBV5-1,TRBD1,TGCGCCAGCAGCTTGGGGACAGGGTCGAACACTGAAGCTTTCTTT,CASSLGTGSNTEAFF
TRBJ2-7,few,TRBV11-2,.,TGTGCCAGCAGCTTAGAGAGCAGGGCCGAGCAGTACTTC,CASSLESRAEQYF
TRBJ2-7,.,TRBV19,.,TGTGCCAGTAGTATAGCCGTAACCCACTACGAGCAGTACTTC,CASSIAVTHYEQYF
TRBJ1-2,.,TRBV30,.,TGTGCCTGGAGGGGGGCGCAGGAGAACTATGGCTACACCTTC,CAWRGAQENYGYTF
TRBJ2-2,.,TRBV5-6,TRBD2,TGTGCCAGCACCCTGGAGTGGCGGGGGGACGGGGAGCTGTTTTTT,CASTLEWRGDGELFF
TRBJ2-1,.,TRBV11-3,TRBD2,TGTGCCAGCAGCTTTAGCGGGGGGCAATACAATGAGCAGTTCTTC,CASSFSGGQYNEQFF
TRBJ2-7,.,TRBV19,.,TGTGCCAGTAGTATATCTGACGAGCAGTACTTC,CASSISDEQYF
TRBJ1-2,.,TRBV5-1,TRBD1,TGCGCCAGCAGCGCCGGGACAGGTAGCAAGGGCTACACCTTC,CASSAGTGSKGYTF
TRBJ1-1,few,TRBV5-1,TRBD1,TGCGCCAGCAGCCCTGGTAGGGACAGGCTGAACACTGAAGCTTTCTTT,CASSPGRDRLNTEAFF
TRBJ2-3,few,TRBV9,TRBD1,TGTGCCAGCAGCGCCGGGACAGGCCTTAGCACAGATACGCAGTATTTT,CASSAGTGLSTDTQYF
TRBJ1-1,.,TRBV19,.,TGTGCCAGTAGTATTCGGGGGGCAGCCCGTGAAGCTTTCTTT,CASSIRGAAREAFF